Presented here are 30 T cell receptor beta chains from one specimen sequenced in a study of post-analysis software for immune sequencing data. Researchers reported that TCR beta cDNA libraries carried unique molecular identifiers. TCRdb reprocessed the PCR reads with MiXCR, giving one entry per CDR3 protein. The sample contains 740,000 or so distinct CDR3 sequences, approximately 57% of which appear only once. General study results and limits: Patients carried a few TRBV segments more frequently than controls did, and TRBV5-6, TRBV5-1 and TRBV20-1 were among them.

No antigens are known for them. Sequenced material: blood. All receptors come from a girl between 5 and 17 years old with multiple sclerosis.

The chain recombines TRBV6-4 with TRBJ1-3; 8 bases agree with TRBD1. Germline V CDR1 and CDR2: MRHNA, SNTAGT. The length of the CDR3 is 15 residues. V gave up 3 bases and J gave up 8 bases; unmatched junction bases: 9. The CDR3 region has the DNA TGTGCCAGCAGTGAAAGGGACAGGTTTAGTCACACCATATATTTT. This sequence encodes CASSERDRFSHTIYF.

This clonotype was seen a single time. The chain has TRBV6-1 and TRBJ2-5; 13 positions match TRBD2. V trimming: 7 bases; J trimming: 5 bases; junction bases outside the gene matches: 16. The CDR3 contains 18 residues. Germline V gene lookup returns CDR1 MNHNS and CDR2 SASEGT. The DNA for the CDR3 is TGTGCCAGCAAGGGGGGGACTAGCGGGATGCGGAGGCTTGAGACCCAGTACTTC. This sequence encodes CASKGGTSGMRRLETQYF.

The CDR3 region has the DNA TGCGCCAGCAGCTTAATGGGTGACACTGAAGCTTTCTTT. It is translated as CASSLMGDTEAFF. The gene calls are TRBV5-1 and TRBJ1-1; D is unresolved. This CDR3 has 13 residues. Germline V gives CDR1 SGHRS, CDR2 YFSETQ. V lost 2 bases, J lost 3 bases, and 8 bases lay in between. Based on the CDR3 plus reference TRBV5-1 and TRBJ1-1, the full variable domain is KAGVTQTPRYLIKTRGQQVTLSCSPISGHRSVSWYQQTPGQGLQFLFEYFSETQRNKGNFPGRFSGRQFSNSRSEMNVSTLELGDSALYLCASSLMGDTEAFFGQGTRLTVV.

This chain uses TRBV5-1 with TRBJ2-1; no clear D. Germline V gives CDR1 SGHRS, CDR2 YFSETQ. The CDR3 sequence is 14 residues long. Trimming cost V 0 bases and J 8 bases, with 12 bases left between them. CDR3: CASSLGPLVDEQFF. The CDR3, as DNA: TGCGCCAGCAGCTTGGGCCCTCTGGTTGATGAGCAGTTCTTC.

The V call is TRBV20-1, the J call TRBJ2-1, with 12 bases lining up with TRBD2. Germline loops: CDR1 DFQATT, CDR2 SNEGSKA (reference sequence). This CDR3 has 11 residues. As DNA, the CDR3 is TGCACCGGGACTAGCGGGTTTGAGCAGTTCTTC. Translation gives CTGTSGFEQFF.

The chain employs TRBV5-1 and TRBJ1-1; 8 bases align to TRBD1. Germline trimming cut 0 bases from V and 0 bases from J; bases unmatched to any gene: 4. CDR3 size: 16 residues. Germline CDR1 is SGHRS and CDR2 is YFSETQ. CDR3 nucleotides: TGCGCCAGCAGCTTGGATGGACAGGGCCTGAACACTGAAGCTTTCTTT. Residues: CASSLDGQGLNTEAFF.

For the CDR3, the DNA is TGCAGTATTACACAGGATTCCTATGGCTACACCTTC. This gives the protein CSITQDSYGYTF. This chain links TRBV29-1 with TRBJ1-2, with a weak D call TRBD1 (5 bases). CDR1 and CDR2 (germline): SQVTM, ANQGSEA. The CDR3 loop spans 12 amino acids.

The genes are TRBV6-5 and TRBJ2-1; 11 nucleotides align to TRBD1. V was clipped by 0 bases and J by 6 bases; unmatched bases: 10. Germline V gives CDR1 MNHEY, CDR2 SVGAGI. CDR3 length: 18 amino acids. The CDR3, as DNA: TGTGCCAGCAGTTACTCTTCTTGGCGGGACAGGGGGGTCAATGAGCAGTTCTTC. This gives the protein CASSYSSWRDRGVNEQFF.

CDR3 nucleotide sequence: TGTGCCAGCAGCCAATACTTGGGACAGGGGATATACAATGAGCAGTTCTTC. As protein: CASSQYLGQGIYNEQFF. The chain recombines TRBV3-1 with TRBJ2-1; TRBD1 aligns across 10 bases. In germline, CDR1 is LGHDT, CDR2 YNNKEL (reference sequence). With 2 bases clipped from V and 4 bases from J, the junction kept 8 bases outside the gene matches. CDR3 length: 17 residues.

The CDR3 DNA sequence: TGCGCCAGCAGCTTGGATTGGGGGGTTAATGAAAAACTGTTTTTT. Its protein product is CASSLDWGVNEKLFF. The chain joins TRBV5-1 to TRBJ1-4; D might be TRBD1 (5 bases). CDR3 length equals 15 residues. The V gene's germline CDR1 is SGHRS and CDR2 YFSETQ. Trimming cost V 0 bases and J 4 bases, with 10 bases left between them.

This sequence joins TRBV7-2 and TRBJ2-1, with a tentative D call TRBD1 (5 bases). This CDR3 is built from 13 residues. The germline gives CDR1 SGHTA, CDR2 FQGNSA. V shed 2 bases and J shed 6 bases, with 8 bases lying between them. CDR3 sequence: CASSLNQGNEQFF. CDR3 coding DNA: TGTGCCAGCAGCTTAAATCAGGGCAATGAGCAGTTCTTC.

This clonotype was picked up a small number of times. The chain employs TRBV7-9 and TRBJ2-7, with a weak D call TRBD2 (5 bases). Trimming left V 10 bases short and J 1 base short, with 11 bases between. This CDR3 comprises 12 residues. Germline assignment: CDR1 SEHNR and CDR2 FQNEAQ (reference sequence). The CDR3 loop reads CAITRKSYEQYF. Written as DNA, the CDR3 is TGTGCCATCACTAGGAAGTCCTACGAGCAGTACTTC.

The rearrangement joins TRBV27 to TRBJ1-6; D remains unclear. This CDR3 contains 13 residues. Germline V gene data show CDR1 as MNHEY and CDR2 as SMNVEV (reference sequence). Trimming took 0 bases from V and 9 from J, leaving 6 bases between them. The CDR3 DNA reads as TGTGCCAGCAGTTTATCGGTCGGTTCACCCCTCCACTTT. Its translation is CASSLSVGSPLHF.

Written as DNA, the CDR3 is TGTGCCAGCCTTCCTAGCGGGAGAGGCATTCAGTACTTC. It codes for CASLPSGRGIQYF. The chain employs TRBV6-1 and TRBJ2-5; TRBD2 matches at 10 bases. The assigned J gene may be wrong: the sequence end matches TRBJ2-4 better. Germline V gene sequence: CDR1 MNHNS, CDR2 SASEGT. CDR3 size: 13 residues.

The V and J genes are TRBV7-9 and TRBJ1-2; tentatively, D is TRBD1 (6 bases). This CDR3 comprises 17 residues. Germline CDR1 is SEHNR and CDR2 is FQNEAQ (reference sequence). The V and J ends lost 5 bases and 4 bases respectively, with 23 bases between them. The CDR3: CASSLANLRQEGYGYTF. The CDR3 nucleotides are TGTGCCAGCAGCCTCGCAAACCTAAGACAGGAAGGCTATGGCTACACCTTC.

The chain employs TRBV2 and TRBJ2-7, with D hard to call. CDR3 size: 12 residues. Trimming stripped 3 bases from V and 8 bases from J, with 11 bases between. The V gene's germline CDR1 is SNHLY and CDR2 FYNNEI. The chain's CDR3 is CASSEWMGKQYF. The DNA of the CDR3 is TGTGCCAGCAGTGAGTGGATGGGGAAGCAGTACTTC.

This chain links TRBV4-1 with TRBJ2-7; D gene unclear. The CDR3 has 13 residues. In germline, CDR1 is MGHRA, CDR2 YSYEKL. Deletions cut 1 base from V and 2 bases from J, with 6 bases between. CDR3 coding DNA: TGCGCCAGCAGCCAAGTCGTCGCCTACGAGCAGTACTTC. Residues: CASSQVVAYEQYF.

This clonotype was seen a few times. This chain uses TRBV6-6 with TRBJ1-5; no reliable D call. This CDR3 comprises 13 residues. Germline CDR1 and CDR2: MNHNY and SVGAGI (reference sequence). The V and J ends lost 4 bases and 3 bases respectively, with 7 bases between them. Here the CDR3 DNA reads TGTGCCAGCAGTTGGGGAAACAATCAGCCCCAGCATTTT. It specifies CASSWGNNQPQHF.

This clonotype was seen just once. V and J are TRBV2 and TRBJ2-1, with D possibly called TRBD1 or TRBD2 (6 bases each). This CDR3 has 13 residues. The V end was cut by 7 bases, the J end by 5 bases, with 12 bases between. Per the germline V gene, CDR1 is SNHLY and CDR2 is FYNNEI. The CDR3 DNA follows: TGTGCCAGCACGGGGGACACACACAATGAGCAGTTCTTC. This translates into CASTGDTHNEQFF.

The J gene is TRBJ2-7, the V gene TRBV2, with TRBD1 matching over 7 bases. This CDR3 is 15 amino acids long. The V segment lost 6 bases and the J segment 2 bases; nucleotides outside the gene matches: 10. The germline V gene has CDR1 SNHLY and CDR2 FYNNEI. The CDR3 reads CASRGMTGTTYEQYF. The CDR3 coding sequence is TGTGCCAGCAGAGGGATGACAGGGACAACCTACGAGCAGTACTTC.

This clonotype came up a few times. This chain joins TRBV7-3 and TRBJ2-3; the D gene is possibly TRBD2 (6 bases). V dropped 6 bases and J dropped 6 bases, with 19 bases sitting between them. The CDR3 contains 15 residues. CDR1 and CDR2 from the germline V gene are SGHTA and FQGTGA. CDR3 sequence reads: CASRPGVGEVDTQYF. CDR3 bases: TGTGCCAGCAGGCCGGGGGTGGGAGAGGTCGATACGCAGTATTTT.

V usage is TRBV29-1 and J usage is TRBJ1-2, with TRBD1 identical over 8 bases. The CDR3 totals 14 residues. V was clipped by 8 bases and J by 6 bases; unmatched bases: 14. Germline V gene sequence: CDR1 SQVTM, CDR2 ANQGSEA. CDR3: CSTGRGQIIDGYTF. CDR3 nucleotide sequence: TGCAGCACGGGCAGGGGGCAAATTATTGATGGCTACACCTTC.

This rearrangement joins TRBV18 to TRBJ2-5; no clear D. Germline loops: CDR1 KGHSH, CDR2 LQKENI. V dropped 1 base and J dropped 2 bases, with 11 bases sitting between them. The CDR3 extends over 15 amino acids. The CDR3 DNA reads TGTGCCAGCTCACCACTATCCGAGGCGCAAGAGACCCAGTACTTC. This translates into CASSPLSEAQETQYF. Full variable domain (remainder filled in from reference TRBV18 and TRBJ2-5): NAGVMQNPRHLVRRRGQEARLRCSPMKGHSHVYWYRQLPEEGLKFMVYLQKENIIDESGMPKERFSAEFPKEGPSILRIQQVVRGDSAAYFCASSPLSEAQETQYFGPGTRLLVL.

This clonotype was observed a few times. V is TRBV4-1 and J is TRBJ2-7; maybe TRBD1 (5 bases). Germline V gives CDR1 MGHRA, CDR2 YSYEKL. The CDR3 has 16 amino acids. The germline V and J ends were trimmed by 1 base and 2 bases, with 15 bases remaining between them. DNA of the CDR3: TGCGCCAGCAGCCAAGCTTCCTGGACACCACCCTACGAGCAGTACTTC. It translates to CASSQASWTPPYEQYF.

This clonotype was seen a few times. The V gene is TRBV29-1, the J gene TRBJ1-2, with TRBD1 matching 7 bases. The trim removed 6 bases at V and 4 bases at J, leaving 8 bases unmatched. The CDR3 is 13 residues long. Germline lookup yields CDR1 SQVTM and CDR2 ANQGSEA. The CDR3 DNA reads TGCAGCGTCCTGGACAGGCCGACCTATGGCTACACCTTC. Protein product: CSVLDRPTYGYTF.

This chain uses TRBV9 with TRBJ2-1, with D possibly being TRBD2 (6 bases). The germline gives CDR1 SGDLS, CDR2 YYNGEE. Between the trimmed V and J ends, which lost 3 bases and 4 bases, there was a span of 14 bases. The CDR3 extends over 15 amino acids. The DNA for the CDR3 is TGTGCCAGCAGCGCCACGGGACTCATTTACAATGAGCAGTTCTTC. As protein: CASSATGLIYNEQFF.

This clonotype was found a few times. CDR3 coding DNA: TGTGCCAGCAGTTACTCCTCGGACAGGGGGCTCTACTATGGCTACACCTTC. It specifies CASSYSSDRGLYYGYTF. V and J are TRBV6-6 and TRBJ1-2; 11 bases match TRBD1. The CDR3 sequence is 17 residues long. Germline CDR1 and CDR2: MNHNY and SVGAGI (reference sequence). J was trimmed by 3 bases and V by 0 bases; bases with no gene match: 6.

The sample holds a few counts of this clonotype. The chain carries TRBV29-1 and TRBJ2-4, with 9 bases aligning to TRBD1. Near its end, the DNA agrees better with TRBJ2-7, so the J call may be wrong. Germline V CDR1 and CDR2: SQVTM, ANQGSEA. The CDR3 sequence is 13 residues long. The CDR3 coding sequence is TGCAGCGTCCGGACAGGGGTTTTGCACGAGCAGTACTTC. This encodes CSVRTGVLHEQYF.

The chain is built from TRBV2 and TRBJ2-1; the D gene could be TRBD1 or TRBD2 (5 bases each). Trimming cost V 9 bases and J 0 bases, with 12 bases left between them. The CDR3 contains 14 residues. The germline V gene has CDR1 SNHLY and CDR2 FYNNEI. CDR3 sequence (DNA): TGTGCCAGTATGAGGGGAAGCTCCTACAATGAGCAGTTCTTC. Its translation is CASMRGSSYNEQFF.

This rearrangement joins TRBV20-1 to TRBJ2-3, with D perhaps given as TRBD1 or TRBD2 (5 bases each). The CDR3 is made up of 15 amino acids. V was clipped by 6 bases and J by 0 bases, with 16 bases between them. Germline V gene data show CDR1 as DFQATT and CDR2 as SNEGSKA (reference sequence). The CDR3 here is CSARGRRQSTDTQYF. In DNA, the CDR3 is TGCAGTGCACGAGGGCGGCGACAGAGCACAGATACGCAGTATTTT.